Listed below are T cell receptor beta chains from one sample, sequenced in a study of cytomegalovirus exposure and HLA in healthy donors. Libraries were prepared by immunoSEQ multiplex PCR; TCRdb keeps only in-frame clonotypes and omits some of them. The sample includes just over 200,000 clones, 65% to 80% seen only once; the top ten take 1.7%. The sequencing sample was made of PBMCs. The receptors derive from a man aged 45-65 years in good health and CMV-seronegative. The conserved cysteine and the conserved F or W are not part of the CDR3 here.

TRBV29-1	TRBJ2-7	SVQGTSGSYEQY
TRBV4-1	TRBJ1-1	ASSHSRTGGAEAF
TRBV4-2	TRBJ2-3	ASSQENAGLAVGDTQY
TRBV4-2	TRBJ2-2	ASSQGTGTGGITGELF
TRBV6-6	TRBJ2-3	ASSLGTGGDTQY
TRBV5-1	TRBJ2-1	ASSIQGTSYNEQF
TRBV5-1	TRBJ1-4	ASSFRQGGTNEKLF
TRBV6-5	-	ASSTSGTVTHEQY
TRBV5-5	TRBJ2-7	ASMPGLAAYEQY
TRBV27	TRBJ1-2	ASTPKAQGGYGYT
TRBV30	TRBJ2-2	AWSRIAGGLGELF
TRBV9	TRBJ2-3	ASSGGQGPVDTQY
TRBV5-1	TRBJ2-2	ASRPPTSVNTGELF
TRBV28	TRBJ1-2	ASRLDGRRGSSENYGYT
TRBV6-1	TRBJ2-7	ASSAQGTGEQY
TRBV7-2	TRBJ2-2	ASSLGGLLTGELF
TRBV7-9	TRBJ2-3	ASSPGVAPDTQY
TRBV5-1	TRBJ2-3	ASSFSDVGTDTQY
TRBV10-3	TRBJ2-1	AISESRLAGDSDNEQF
TRBV6-4	TRBJ1-2	ASSVILVSHFYGYT
TRBV19	TRBJ1-1	ASSPRPRGANTEAF
TRBV5-8	TRBJ1-5	ASSPLGSGAYQPQH
TRBV30	TRBJ1-1	AWSVTGLNTEAF
TRBV4-2	TRBJ1-2	ASSSIAGVGYGYT
TRBV6-1	-	ASSERGSGSPYEQY
TRBV5-1	TRBJ2-5	ASSLEREAREQY
TRBV7-9	TRBJ2-1	ASSLRLAGVGGYNEQF
TRBV28	TRBJ2-7	ASSPSSSGAYEQY
TRBV6-5	TRBJ2-7	ASRETSGSSYEQY